A selection of T cell receptor beta chains follows, all from one sample in a study of Ad26.COV2.S vaccination and SARS-CoV-2 variants. Assay: immunoSEQ multiplex PCR; the TCRdb copy retains only in-frame clones and omits some. The sample shows approximately 410,000 clones, 92% of them seen only once. The source material was peripheral blood, sampled in a trial of Ad26.COV2.S vaccine versus placebo. These receptors originate from a person between 18 and 60 years old who received the Ad26.COV2.S COVID-19 vaccine or a placebo. CDR3s leave out the opening cysteine and the closing phenylalanine or tryptophan.

length: 15
V: TRBV3-1/TRBV3-2
J: TRBJ2-7
CDR3: ASSQGDFSGVAYEQY

length: 14
V: TRBV18
J: TRBJ2-2
CDR3: ASSYFIAGNTGELF

length: 16
V: TRBV5-5
J: TRBJ2-7
CDR3: ASSLLGQGNFNRYEQY

length: 14
V: TRBV10-2
J: TRBJ2-1
CDR3: ASNNVGGRGINEQF

length: 14
V: TRBV9
J: TRBJ2-5
CDR3: ASSLVTGSNQETQY

length: 11
V: TRBV29-1
J: TRBJ2-7
CDR3: SDLGHQAYEQY

length: 11
V: TRBV7-2
J: TRBJ1-2
CDR3: ASSQTGTYGYT

length: 13
V: TRBV19
J: TRBJ2-1
CDR3: ASSSGQSAYNEQF

length: 11
V: TRBV7-2
J: TRBJ1-4
CDR3: ASSSAADEKLF

length: 12
V: TRBV6-6
J: TRBJ2-7
CDR3: ASSYGEGSYEQY

length: 12
V: TRBV5-1
J: TRBJ1-3
CDR3: ASSLGDIGNTIY

length: 13
V: TRBV29-1
J: TRBJ1-2
CDR3: SVGGQGSYNYGYT

length: 15
V: TRBV27
J: TRBJ2-1
CDR3: ASSSRTSGSSYNEQF

length: 13
V: TRBV2
J: TRBJ1-5
CDR3: ASRPTGNSNQPQH

length: 10
V: TRBV29-1
J: TRBJ1-1
CDR3: SCRQLDTEAF

length: 11
V: TRBV6-5
J: TRBJ2-2
CDR3: ASQGARTGELF

length: 12
V: TRBV28
J: TRBJ1-4
CDR3: ASSLPGGGEKLF

length: 15
V: TRBV7-9
J: TRBJ2-2
CDR3: ASSPLDGGIFGGELF

length: 11
V: TRBV27
J: TRBJ2-7
CDR3: ASSLSTDYEQY

length: 9
V: TRBV25-1
J: TRBJ1-2
CDR3: ASSDGLGYT

length: 12
V: TRBV3-1/TRBV3-2
J: TRBJ2-1
CDR3: ASSLAGGHNEQF

length: 14
V: TRBV28
J: TRBJ2-5
CDR3: ASSLSGKFLQETQY

length: 12
V: TRBV7-9
J: TRBJ2-7
CDR3: ASSGRTATYEQY

length: 13
V: TRBV19
J: TRBJ2-2
CDR3: ASSPYRGLSGELF

length: 14
V: TRBV27
J: TRBJ2-7
CDR3: ASSFIAGARGGEQY

length: 12
V: TRBV7-2
J: TRBJ1-1
CDR3: ASSLWGIGPEAF

length: 14
V: TRBV5-4
J: TRBJ2-3
CDR3: ASSDRVLRGQDTQY

length: 11
V: TRBV6-5
J: TRBJ2-5
CDR3: ASSKTGTETQY

length: 13
V: TRBV5-6
J: TRBJ1-5
CDR3: ASSLLGKGNQPQH

length: 14
V: TRBV15
J: TRBJ1-1
CDR3: ATSDRGGVGRTEAF

length: 14
V: TRBV27
J: TRBJ2-7
CDR3: ASSPRTGPKVYEQY

length: 14
V: TRBV7-2
J: TRBJ1-2
CDR3: ASSLGRARLGYGYT

length: 16
V: TRBV6-2/TRBV6-3
J: TRBJ2-1
CDR3: ASSYALAEPSKYNEQF

length: 14
V: TRBV7-2
J: TRBJ2-2
CDR3: ASSYKAGQSTGELF

length: 16
V: TRBV18
J: TRBJ2-3
CDR3: ASSPGTTWGPSTDTQY

length: 13
V: TRBV5-1
J: TRBJ1-2
CDR3: ASSLAGGEVYGYT

length: 11
V: TRBV6-5
J: TRBJ1-2
CDR3: ASRERNSYGYT

length: 9
V: TRBV12-3/TRBV12-4
J: TRBJ1-4
CDR3: ASKFGEKLF